Only a few counts were recorded for the clone carrying this TCR beta chain. Its antigen is currently unknown. Germline CDR1 reads SGHRS; CDR2 reads YFSETQ. Trimming at V came to 3 bases and at J to 3 bases, leaving 2 bases not matched to a gene. The CDR3 length is 13 residues. Then a second PCR, running about 6 to 12 cycles, was carried out with a sample-barcoded 5' primer and a J-beta primer mix. MiXCR, run by TCRdb on the 5' RACE reads, gives a single entry per CDR3 protein. The data contain approximately 960,000 distinct CDR3 sequences, 25% to 35% of them seen just once; the ten biggest clones take up approximately 10%. The sample originates from a study of blood T cells in healthy people across ages. The study's findings and limits: The lack of PBMC sorting stopped any conclusive naive versus antigen-experienced comparison. TCR beta diversity per million T cells fell roughly linearly with age.

The same sample was also studied in work on T cells of mothers and their children. That source notes: Persisting microchimeric T cell clones went undetected.

This chain connects TRBV5-1 to TRBJ1-1; TRBD1 matches 7 bases. The sample comprised blood. This TCR was sampled from a woman aged 40 to 50 in good health. The CDR3: CASSYRGDTEAFF. The CDR3 DNA reads as TGCGCCAGCAGCTACAGGGGAGACACTGAAGCTTTCTTT.